These T cell receptor beta chains were read from a single sample in a study of blood T cell repertoires in COVID-19. Using immunoSEQ multiplex PCR, the repertoire was profiled, and TCRdb retains in-frame clones only, with some absent. The data show fewer than 65,000 clones, approximately 92% seen once. The sample taken for sequencing was peripheral blood. The source of these receptors is a woman aged 55-69 years with COVID-19, enrolled during active disease. Both conserved end residues are part of each CDR3. D genes are given only for firm matches. Expanded clones get a size class; other rows say once, few or many, or leave the size out.

>TRBV27|TRBD1|.|TRBJ2-7|15
CASSRTGHVSYEQYF
TGTGCCAGCAGCCGGACAGGGCACGTCTCCTACGAGCAGTACTTC
>TRBV3-1/TRBV3-2|.|.|TRBJ2-3|14
CASSHQDTTDTQYF
TGTGCCAGCAGCCACCAGGACACCACAGATACGCAGTATTTT
>TRBV11-3|.|.|TRBJ1-1|13
CASSLAPQTEAFF
TGTGCCAGCAGCTTAGCACCACAGACTGAAGCTTTCTTT
>TRBV10-1|.|.|TRBJ1-1|14
CASSESGGSTEAFF
TGCGCCAGCAGTGAGTCAGGGGGTTCGACTGAAGCTTTCTTT
>TRBV5-1|.|.|TRBJ1-5|15
CASSLGPQGSQPQHF
TGCGCCAGCAGCCTGGGACCCCAGGGCAGTCAGCCCCAGCATTTT
>TRBV7-2|TRBD2|.|TRBJ2-3|17
CASSPRTSGIFTDTQYF
TGTGCCAGCAGCCCTAGGACTAGCGGGATCTTCACAGATACGCAGTATTTT
>TRBV10-1|TRBD2|once|TRBJ2-1|16
CASSRLAGGPLNEQFF
TGCGCCAGCAGTAGATTAGCGGGAGGGCCCCTCAATGAGCAGTTCTTC
>TRBV4-3|TRBD2|.|TRBJ2-7|14
CASSQAQRDYEQYF
TGCGCCAGCAGCCAAGCCCAGCGGGACTACGAGCAGTACTTC
>TRBV19|TRBD2|.|TRBJ2-5|16
CASSMGTRKIQETQYF
TGTGCCAGTAGTATGGGGACTAGGAAAATCCAAGAGACCCAGTACTTC
>TRBV9|TRBD2|.|TRBJ2-2|15
CASQVGGPNTGELFF
TGTGCCAGCCAGGTGGGAGGGCCCAACACCGGGGAGCTGTTTTTT
>TRBV10-3|TRBD1|.|TRBJ1-2|13
CAIRGQVNYGYTF
TGTGCCATCAGGGGACAGGTTAACTATGGCTACACCTTC
>TRBV11-1|TRBD2|.|TRBJ2-7|14
CASSELAGAYEQYF
TGTGCCAGCAGCGAACTAGCGGGAGCCTACGAGCAGTACTTC
>TRBV18|.|.|TRBJ1-4|13
CASQLSFNEKLFF
TGTGCCAGTCAACTGAGCTTTAATGAAAAACTGTTTTTT
>TRBV24-1|TRBD1|.|TRBJ2-5|14
CATSDPRGRETQYF
TGTGCCACCAGTGATCCCAGGGGGCGGGAGACCCAGTACTTC
>TRBV7-8|.|.|TRBJ1-5|15
CASSLETANNQPQHF
TGTGCCAGCAGCTTAGAGACAGCGAATAATCAGCCCCAGCATTTT
>TRBV3-1/TRBV3-2|.|.|TRBJ2-5|15
CASSQQSIGAETQYF
TGTGCCAGCAGCCAGCAGTCAATTGGGGCGGAGACCCAGTACTTC
>TRBV2|.|.|TRBJ2-3|13
CASSVRFTDTQYF
TGTGCCAGCAGTGTCAGGTTCACAGATACGCAGTATTTT
>TRBV28|.|.|TRBJ2-2|12
CASSLPTGELFF
TGTGCCAGCAGTTTACCGACCGGGGAGCTGTTTTTT
>TRBV29-1|.|.|TRBJ1-2|14
CSVETPRQNYGYTF
TGCAGCGTTGAGACTCCCCGGCAGAACTATGGCTACACCTTC
>TRBV2|.|few|TRBJ2-7|13
CASSATRDGEQYF
TGTGCCAGCAGTGCGACAAGAGATGGCGAGCAGTACTTC
>TRBV11-2|TRBD1|.|TRBJ2-3|15
CASSPGQGWTDTQYF
TGTGCCAGCAGCCCAGGACAGGGTTGGACAGATACGCAGTATTTT
>TRBV4-1|TRBD2|.|TRBJ2-1|15
CASSPGGGSYNEQFF
TGCGCCAGCAGCCCGGGAGGGGGGTCCTACAATGAGCAGTTCTTC
>TRBV13|TRBD2|.|TRBJ2-7|16
CASSRKISGSSYEQYF
TGTGCCAGCAGCCGGAAAATTAGCGGGAGCTCCTACGAGCAGTACTTC
>TRBV5-4|TRBD2|.|TRBJ2-1|15
CASSSLTSGNNEQFF
TGTGCCAGCAGCAGCCTGACTAGCGGGAACAATGAGCAGTTCTTC
>TRBV30|.|.|TRBJ1-4|12
CAWSVLEEKLFF
TGTGCCTGGAGTGTACTGGAGGAAAAACTGTTTTTT
>TRBV19|.|.|TRBJ1-2|11
CASGTLYGYTF
TGTGCCAGCGGAACACTATATGGCTACACCTTC
>TRBV7-9|.|.|TRBJ1-5|14
CASSPDSSNQPQHF
TGTGCCAGCAGTCCGGACAGCAGCAATCAGCCCCAGCATTTT
>TRBV20-1|TRBD1|.|TRBJ1-5|21
CSASGFEVGQGSDDSNQPQHF
TGCAGTGCTAGTGGTTTCGAGGTGGGACAGGGGTCCGACGATAGCAATCAGCCCCAGCATTTT
>TRBV7-8|.|.|TRBJ1-1|18
CASSLVGGAPQDHTEAFF
TGTGCCAGCAGCTTAGTAGGGGGGGCACCTCAGGACCACACTGAAGCTTTCTTT
>TRBV29-1|TRBD2|once|TRBJ2-1|16
CSVEAQTSGIINEQFF
TGCAGCGTTGAAGCCCAGACTAGCGGGATAATAAATGAGCAGTTCTTC
>TRBV19|TRBD1|.|TRBJ1-2|15
CASTMDRGLNYGYTF
TGTGCCAGTACCATGGACAGGGGGCTGAACTATGGCTACACCTTC
>TRBV6-4|TRBD2|.|TRBJ2-7|15
CASSELLAGASEQYF
TGTGCCAGCAGTGAACTACTAGCGGGAGCCAGTGAGCAGTACTTC
>TRBV7-3|.|.|TRBJ2-1|14
CASSREPAGNEQFF
TGTGCCAGCAGCCGCGAACCGGCGGGAAATGAGCAGTTCTTC
>TRBV19|TRBD1|.|TRBJ2-3|16
CASMGARGNLTDTQYF
TGTGCCAGTATGGGGGCCAGGGGGAATCTCACAGATACGCAGTATTTT
>TRBV6-5|.|once|TRBJ2-7|12
CASGGASYEQYF
TGTGCCAGCGGAGGGGCGTCCTACGAGCAGTACTTC
>TRBV15|.|.|TRBJ1-2|19
CATSSLRQVGRLTNYGYTF
TGTGCCACCAGCTCTCTGCGGCAGGTGGGGAGACTTACTAACTATGGCTACACCTTC
>TRBV6-2/TRBV6-3|.|.|TRBJ1-2|16
CASSYSLGQIDYGYTF
TGTGCCAGCAGTTACTCACTTGGACAGATTGACTATGGCTACACCTTC
>TRBV5-1|TRBD1|.|TRBJ1-5|15
CASSPGQGRGQPQHF
TGCGCCAGCAGCCCGGGACAGGGCAGAGGTCAGCCCCAGCATTTT
>TRBV5-5|.|.|TRBJ1-3|15
CASSWTVSSGNTIYF
TGTGCCAGCAGCTGGACAGTGTCCTCTGGAAACACCATATATTTT